The clone carrying this TCR beta chain appeared many times. The entry originates in a study of CD8+CD57+ T cells in acquired aplastic anemia. As for the study in general: The average for DNA from sorted CD4+ and CD8+ cells was around 3.5 ug.

Before being chosen for sequencing, patients had shown CD8+CD57+ cell expansion by flow cytometry. Each patient gave a blood sample that was collected before any therapy had been received. This CDR3 is 13 amino acids long. With 6 bases removed from V and 5 bases from J, the gap between germline ends came to 14 bases. Germline V lookup: CDR1 MNHNS, CDR2 SASEGT. Profiling of TCR beta VDJ combinations and CDR3 sequences used genomic DNA as template. TCRdb analysed the reads with MiXCR anew, one entry per CDR3 protein. The sample lists some 200,000 distinct CDR3 sequences; over 55% were seen once. The V call is TRBV6-1, the J call TRBJ2-7; D gene unclear. What was sequenced was sorted CD4+, CD8+, or CD8+CD57+ T cells (not recorded which) from PBMCs. The sequence was collected from a human donor with aplastic anemia. The DNA of the CDR3 is TGTGCCAGCAGCCCCCCGCCCCTCAACGAGCAGTACTTC. Its translation: CASSPPPLNEQYF.